This passage covers 21 T cell receptor beta chains from one sample sequenced in a study of T cell responses to AZD1222 COVID-19 vaccine. Data came from immunoSEQ multiplex PCR; TCRdb stores just in-frame clones and leaves some out. There are 70,000 or so clones in the sample; 83% occur only once, and 5.5% to 8% lies in the top ten. The sample in question was peripheral blood, obtained 28 days after the second AZD1222 dose. The receptors come from an adult who received the AZD1222 COVID-19 vaccine.

The chain recombines TRBV7-2 with TRBJ1-1; D perhaps matches TRBD1 (5 bases). V dropped 5 bases and J dropped 1 base, with 11 bases sitting between them. The V gene's germline CDR1 is SGHTA and CDR2 FQGNSA. This CDR3 is 14 amino acids long. The CDR3 region has the DNA TGTGCCAGCAGCCCCAGGGTTAGGAACACTGAAGCTTTCTTT. This codes for CASSPRVRNTEAFF. The variable domain in full, completed from reference TRBV7-2 and TRBJ1-1, reads GAGVSQSPSNKVTEKGKDVELRCDPISGHTALYWYRQSLGQGLEFLIYFQGNSAPDKSGLPSDRFSAERTGGSVSTLTIQRTQQEDSAVYLCASSPRVRNTEAFFGQGTRLTVV.

The J gene is TRBJ1-1, the V gene TRBV5-6; weak D call: TRBD1 (5 bases). Trimming shortened V by 0 bases and J by 2 bases, and 17 bases separated the two germline ends. The CDR3 has 17 residues. CDR1 is SGHDT, CDR2 YYEEEE, per germline. The CDR3 DNA is TGTGCCAGCAGCTTGGTTCTGGCTGAGGGGTCCAACACTGAAGCTTTCTTT. Translated, it gives CASSLVLAEGSNTEAFF. Filled out from reference TRBV5-6 and TRBJ1-1, the complete variable domain reads DAGVTQSPTHLIKTRGQQVTLRCSPKSGHDTVSWYQQALGQGPQFIFQYYEEEERQRGNFPDRFSGHQFPNYSSELNVNALLLGDSALYLCASSLVLAEGSNTEAFFGQGTRLTVV.

The chain has TRBV2 and TRBJ2-2; D possibly corresponds to TRBD2 (5 bases). The V end lost 4 bases, the J end lost 5 bases, and 8 bases lay between the germline ends. There are 13 residues in the CDR3. Germline loops: CDR1 SNHLY, CDR2 FYNNEI. The CDR3 here is CASSGEGTGELFF. The CDR3 DNA reads TGTGCCAGCAGTGGTGAGGGAACCGGGGAGCTGTTTTTT.

This sequence joins TRBV7-2 and TRBJ1-1, with D perhaps TRBD1 (5 bases). This CDR3 comprises 14 residues. Per germline, CDR1 SGHTA and CDR2 FQGNSA. The V end lost 5 bases, the J end lost 0 bases, and 10 bases lay between the germline ends. The CDR3, as DNA: TGTGCCAGCAGCCACGGGACGGTGAACACTGAAGCTTTCTTT. Its protein product is CASSHGTVNTEAFF.

This clone has a handful of counts. This sequence joins TRBV3-1 (or the pseudogene TRBV3-2) and TRBJ2-5, with D perhaps assigned TRBD1 or TRBD2 (5 bases each). With 4 bases removed from V and 3 bases from J, the gap between germline ends came to 21 bases. CDR1 and CDR2 from the germline V gene are LGHDT and YNNKEL (reference sequence). There are 17 residues in the CDR3. The CDR3 DNA reads TGTGCCAGCAGCCGGTACCTGACCGGGACGGTAAAAGAGACCCAGTACTTC. It yields the protein CASSRYLTGTVKETQYF.

The V gene is TRBV7-2, the J gene TRBJ2-3; D remains unclear. V lost 1 base and J lost 4, with 12 bases in between. This CDR3 has 15 amino acids. Germline CDR1 is SGHTA and CDR2 is FQGNSA. The CDR3 DNA is TGTGCCAGCAGCTTAGGCCAGACAACCGCAGATACGCAGTATTTT. This sequence encodes CASSLGQTTADTQYF.

CDR3 coding DNA: TGTGCCAGCGGGGAGAGTAGGGGCGCTCCCCAGCATTTT. Protein: CASGESRGAPQHF. V usage is TRBV2 and J usage is TRBJ1-5; tentatively, D is TRBD1 (5 bases). The V gene's germline CDR1 is SNHLY and CDR2 FYNNEI. V was clipped by 8 bases and J by 10 bases, with 18 bases between them. The CDR3 is made up of 13 amino acids.

The gene calls are TRBV27 and TRBJ2-3, with TRBD2 matching over 7 bases. Losses at the gene ends were 4 bases for V and 0 bases for J; bases not matched to a gene: 7. Germline assignment: CDR1 MNHEY and CDR2 SMNVEV (reference sequence). The CDR3 is 16 residues long. As DNA, the CDR3 is TGTGCCAGCAGTTCCCACTTGGGGGGGAGCACAGATACGCAGTATTTT. Encoded protein: CASSSHLGGSTDTQYF.

This clone was detected once. V gene TRBV4-1 combines with J gene TRBJ1-1; unclear D gene. Trimming took 1 base from V and 0 from J, leaving 15 bases between them. The CDR3 has 17 amino acids. The germline CDR1 and CDR2 sequences are MGHRA and YSYEKL. The CDR3 reads CASSQGARGGMNTEAFF. The CDR3 DNA reads as TGCGCCAGCAGCCAAGGGGCCAGAGGAGGAATGAACACTGAAGCTTTCTTT.

This clone came up a few times. This rearrangement joins TRBV18 to TRBJ1-2, with 10 bases matching TRBD1. CDR3 size: 16 residues. From germline, CDR1 is KGHSH and CDR2 LQKENI. V shed 3 bases, J shed 4 bases, and the junction held 8 bases outside the gene matches. The CDR3: CASSPGTGAFGYGYTF. The CDR3 nucleotides read TGTGCCAGCTCACCGGGGACAGGGGCCTTCGGCTATGGCTACACCTTC.

The chain links TRBV7-8 to TRBJ1-3, with 7 bases fitting TRBD1. The CDR3 length is 16 residues. The germline gives CDR1 SGHVS, CDR2 FQNEAQ. Trimming took 5 bases from V and 1 from J; bases not matched to a gene: 8. This CDR3 is CASSRDVTGSGNTIYF. The CDR3 bases are TGTGCCAGCAGCCGAGACGTGACAGGGTCTGGAAACACCATATATTTT. Filled out from reference TRBV7-8 and TRBJ1-3, the complete variable domain reads GAGVSQSPRYKVAKRGQDVALRCDPISGHVSLFWYQQALGQGPEFLTYFQNEAQLDKSGLPSDRFFAERPEGSVSTLKIQRTQQEDSAVYLCASSRDVTGSGNTIYFGEGSWLTVV.

The J gene is TRBJ1-6, the V gene TRBV3-1 (or the pseudogene TRBV3-2); no definite D call. The V gene's germline CDR1 is LGHDT and CDR2 YNNKEL (reference sequence). Between the trimmed V and J ends, which lost 1 base and 6 bases, there was a span of 10 bases. This CDR3 has 15 residues. DNA of the CDR3: TGTGCCAGCAGCCAAGGCTGGGCTCGTAATTCACCCCTCCACTTT. This gives the protein CASSQGWARNSPLHF.

V usage is TRBV28 and J usage is TRBJ1-5; D unclear. V dropped 3 bases and J dropped 4 bases, with 13 bases sitting between them. The germline V gene encodes CDR1 MDHEN and CDR2 SYDVKM. The CDR3 is 15 amino acids. CDR3 residues: CASSLVTPTNQPQHF. The CDR3, as DNA: TGTGCCAGCAGTTTGGTAACACCCACTAATCAGCCCCAGCATTTT.

The rearrangement links TRBV28 to TRBJ2-1; 10 bases fit TRBD2. V lost 3 bases to trimming and J lost 10 bases; unmatched junction nucleotides: 3. CDR3 size: 13 residues. Looked up from germline, CDR1 is MDHEN and CDR2 is SYDVKM. This CDR3 reads CASSFLLAGEQFF. CDR3 in DNA: TGTGCCAGCAGTTTCTTACTAGCGGGGGAGCAGTTCTTC.

This chain uses TRBV11-3 with TRBJ1-1, with D perhaps matching TRBD1 (5 bases). V lost 0 bases and J 0 bases, leaving 11 bases between the germline ends. Per germline, CDR1 SGHNT and CDR2 YENEEA. The CDR3 totals 16 residues. Here the CDR3 reads CASSLDKTVMNTEAFF. The CDR3 DNA reads as TGTGCCAGCAGCTTAGATAAGACAGTTATGAACACTGAAGCTTTCTTT. Full variable domain (remainder filled in from reference TRBV11-3 and TRBJ1-1): EAGVVQSPRYKIIEKKQPVAFWCNPISGHNTLYWYLQNLGQGPELLIRYENEEAVDDSQLPKDRFSAERLKGVDSTLKIQPAELGDSAVYLCASSLDKTVMNTEAFFGQGTRLTVV.

The chain couples TRBV4-1 to TRBJ2-3, with TRBD2 matching 8 bases. The V gene end was trimmed by 1 base and the J gene end by 4 bases; junction bases not matched to a gene: 4. The CDR3 has 15 residues. The germline gives CDR1 MGHRA, CDR2 YSYEKL. The CDR3 loop is CASSQVAGGPDTQYF. CDR3 sequence (DNA): TGCGCCAGCAGCCAAGTTGCGGGGGGCCCAGATACGCAGTATTTT.

This clone was found once. This rearrangement joins TRBV4-2 to TRBJ2-1; D not resolved. Germline lookup yields CDR1 LGHNA and CDR2 YNFKEQ. The CDR3 runs 13 residues. Trimming cost V 8 bases and J 4 bases, with 12 bases left between them. This CDR3 reads CASGIVGYNEQFF. CDR3 coding DNA: TGTGCCAGCGGTATTGTCGGGTACAATGAGCAGTTCTTC.

J is TRBJ2-2 and V is TRBV7-8; 9 positions match TRBD1. V shed 5 bases and J 4 bases; nucleotides not matched to a gene: 8. Germline assignment: CDR1 SGHVS and CDR2 FQNEAQ. The CDR3 loop spans 16 amino acids. CDR3 coding DNA: TGTGCCAGCAGCGGCTGGGACAGGGCTGCCACCGGGGAGCTGTTTTTT. Protein sequence: CASSGWDRAATGELFF.

The genes are TRBV5-4 and TRBJ1-6; TRBD1 is a possible D gene (6 bases). V lost 5 bases to trimming and J lost 7 bases, with 19 bases between them. The germline V gene has CDR1 SGHNT and CDR2 YYREEE (reference sequence). The CDR3 has 16 residues. The DNA of the CDR3 is TGTGCCAGCAGTTCGGGGGGCCCCGGAGGAAATTCACCCCTCCACTTT. This encodes CASSSGGPGGNSPLHF.

On this clone itself: The sample holds other DNA sequences that translate to the same CDR3. The V and J genes are TRBV19 and TRBJ1-5; 7 bases line up with TRBD1. This CDR3 is 14 amino acids long. The germline CDR1 and CDR2 sequences are LNHDA and SQIVND (reference sequence). V gave up 2 bases and J gave up 4 bases; unmatched junction bases: 2. CDR3 in amino acids: CASSIRDRNQPQHF. DNA of the CDR3: TGTGCCAGTAGTATAAGGGACAGAAATCAGCCCCAGCATTTT.

This chain joins TRBV5-8 and TRBJ2-3; D unclear. CDR1 and CDR2 from the germline V gene are SGHTS and YDEGEE. Trimming removed 1 base from V and 0 bases from J, with 12 bases in between. There are 16 residues in the CDR3. CDR3: CASSLRMSTSTDTQYF. The CDR3 DNA reads TGTGCCAGCAGCTTGAGGATGAGTACTAGCACAGATACGCAGTATTTT.